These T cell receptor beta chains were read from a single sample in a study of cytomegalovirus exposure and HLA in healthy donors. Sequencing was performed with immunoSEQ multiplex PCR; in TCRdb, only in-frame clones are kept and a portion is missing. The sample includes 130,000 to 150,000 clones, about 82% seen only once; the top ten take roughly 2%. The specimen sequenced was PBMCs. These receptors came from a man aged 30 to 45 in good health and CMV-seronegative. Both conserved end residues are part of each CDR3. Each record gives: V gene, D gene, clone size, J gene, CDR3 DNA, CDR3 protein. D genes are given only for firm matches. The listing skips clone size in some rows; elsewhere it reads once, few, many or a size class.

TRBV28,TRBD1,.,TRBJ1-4,TGTGCCAGCAGTTTAGCGGGACAGCGCGGGACTAATGAAAAACTGTTTTTT,CASSLAGQRGTNEKLFF
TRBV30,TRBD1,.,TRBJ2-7,TGTGCCTGGAGACGGACAGGTTCCTTCTACGAGCAGTACTTC,CAWRRTGSFYEQYF
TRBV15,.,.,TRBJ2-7,TGTGCCACCAGCAGAGAGAGAGAGGACTACACCTACGAGCAGTACTTC,CATSREREDYTYEQYF
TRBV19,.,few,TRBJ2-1,TGTGCCAGTAGGAGGTCGGGGGAGCAGTTCTTC,CASRRSGEQFF
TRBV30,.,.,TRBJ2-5,TGTGCCTGGAGTAAAACTAGAGGTTTGGAGACCCAGTACTTC,CAWSKTRGLETQYF
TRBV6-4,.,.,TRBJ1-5,TGTGCCAGCAGTGAAGGGGTCCGACAGCCCCAGCATTTT,CASSEGVRQPQHF
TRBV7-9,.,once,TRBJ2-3,TGTGCCAGCAGCTCCCCTTACACAGATACGCAGTATTTT,CASSSPYTDTQYF
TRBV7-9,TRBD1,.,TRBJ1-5,TGTGCCAGCAGCGCCACAGGGGGACGGCGCAATCAGCCCCAGCATTTT,CASSATGGRRNQPQHF
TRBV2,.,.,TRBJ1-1,TGTGCCAGCAGTACTTGGGCGAACACTGAAGCTTTCTTT,CASSTWANTEAFF
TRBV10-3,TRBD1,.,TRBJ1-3,TGTGCCATCAATCAACAGGGGGAGGGAAACACCATATATTTT,CAINQQGEGNTIYF
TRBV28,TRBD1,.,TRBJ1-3,TGTGCCAGCAGTTCCGGGACAGGGCGGATCGGAAACACCATATATTTT,CASSSGTGRIGNTIYF
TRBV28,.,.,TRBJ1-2,TGTGCCAGCAGTCGCCTAGGCCCCGGGGACTATGGCTACACCTTC,CASSRLGPGDYGYTF
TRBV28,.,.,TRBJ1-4,TGTGCCAGCAGTTTATTGGCCCCCCAAGGGGGTATTAATGAAAAACTGTTTTTT,CASSLLAPQGGINEKLFF
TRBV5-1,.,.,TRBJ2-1,TGCGCCAGCAGCTTGGATTCGCGCAATGAGCAGTTCTTC,CASSLDSRNEQFF
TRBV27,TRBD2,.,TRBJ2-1,TGTGCCAGCAGTCCAGGACTAGCGGGGGGTAGGCAGCAGTTCTTC,CASSPGLAGGRQQFF
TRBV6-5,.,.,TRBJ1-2,TGTGCCAGCAGTTACTCGAAACAGGGAAGCTATGGCTACACCTTC,CASSYSKQGSYGYTF
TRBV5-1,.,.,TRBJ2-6,TGCGCCAGCAGCTTGATTATCTCTGGGGCCAACGTCCTGACTTTC,CASSLIISGANVLTF
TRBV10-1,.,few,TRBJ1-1,TGCGCCAGCAGTGAGTCGATTGTATCCAGGGGTCGAACTGAAGCTTTCTTT,CASSESIVSRGRTEAFF
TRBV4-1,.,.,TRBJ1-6,TGCGCCAGCAGCCAAGTAATGCGTCACAGGAATATTTATAATTCACCCCTCCACTTT,CASSQVMRHRNIYNSPLHF
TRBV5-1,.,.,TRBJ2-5,TGCGCCAGCAGGGAACAGGGCGGACAAGAGACCCAGTACTTC,CASREQGGQETQYF
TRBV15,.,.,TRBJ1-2,TGTGCCACCAGCAGAGATCCCACACGGATCGACTCCAAATATGGCTACACCTTC,CATSRDPTRIDSKYGYTF
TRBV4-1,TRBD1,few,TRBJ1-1,TGCGCCAGCAGCCAGGGCGGAGGACAGGGAAACACTGAAGCTTTCTTT,CASSQGGGQGNTEAFF
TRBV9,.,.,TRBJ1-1,TGTGCCAGCAGCGTTAGGAAAGGCAGGAGCGGGATGGGGGGTGAAGCTTTCTTT,CASSVRKGRSGMGGEAFF
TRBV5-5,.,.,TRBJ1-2,TGTGCCAGCAGCCCCTCCGGAATGGGACAAGGCTACACCTTC,CASSPSGMGQGYTF
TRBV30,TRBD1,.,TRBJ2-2,TGTGCCTTCTGGACAGGGATCGGGACCGGGGAGCTGTTTTTT,CAFWTGIGTGELFF
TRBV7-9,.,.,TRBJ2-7,TGTGCCAGCAGCCCGACTTTAGGCGGTGAGCAGTACTTC,CASSPTLGGEQYF
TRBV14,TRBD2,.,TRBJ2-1,TGTGCCAGCAGCCTTTCCGGGGGGGCTGTTATTGATGAGCAGTTCTTC,CASSLSGGAVIDEQFF
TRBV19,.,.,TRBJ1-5,TGTGCCAGTAGTATTCTAGGGGCGCGGAATCAGCCCCAGCATTTT,CASSILGARNQPQHF
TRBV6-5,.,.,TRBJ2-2,TGTGCCAGCAGTTACGGGGGGGGGCCAACCGGGGAGCTGTTTTTT,CASSYGGGPTGELFF
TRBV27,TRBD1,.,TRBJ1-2,TGTGCCAGCCTCCCGGGACAGGGGTCCTATGGCTACACCTTC,CASLPGQGSYGYTF
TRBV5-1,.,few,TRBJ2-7,TGCGCCAGCAGCTTAGAAGGGAGCTCCTACGAGCAGTACTTC,CASSLEGSSYEQYF
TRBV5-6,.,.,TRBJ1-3,TGTGCCAGCAGCTCACCGGGATCCTGGCTCTCTGGAAACACCATATATTTT,CASSSPGSWLSGNTIYF
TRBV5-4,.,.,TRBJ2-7,TGTGCCAGCAGCCAACCGGATCGAGGACGGGGCTACGAGCAGTACTTC,CASSQPDRGRGYEQYF
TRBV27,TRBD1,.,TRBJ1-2,TGTGCCAGTAGCAAACATACAGGGGTTACTGGGGGCTACACCTTC,CASSKHTGVTGGYTF
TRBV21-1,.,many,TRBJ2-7,TGTGCCAGCAGCAAAGCAGGGGGCTACGAGCAGTACTTC,CASSKAGGYEQYF
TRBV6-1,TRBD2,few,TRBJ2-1,TGTGCCAGCAGTGAAGAACTAGCGGGAGTCGATGAGCAGTTCTTC,CASSEELAGVDEQFF
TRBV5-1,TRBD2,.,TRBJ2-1,TGCGCCAGCAGCTGGGGGACTAGCGGGAGGGCCAATGAGCAGTTCTTC,CASSWGTSGRANEQFF
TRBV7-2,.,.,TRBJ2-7,TGTGCCAGCAGCTTAGATTCAGGCAACGAGCAGTACTTC,CASSLDSGNEQYF
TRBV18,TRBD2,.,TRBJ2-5,TGTGCCAGCGCGACCCTAGCGGGAGAGCAGGCCCAGTACTTC,CASATLAGEQAQYF